This T cell receptor beta chain was documented in a study of blood T cells in healthy people across ages. Study-level information: Template switching captured about one barcoded beta molecule per two T cells.

Trimming cost V 6 bases and J 5 bases; bases outside gene matches: 9. Germline CDR1 and CDR2: DFQATT and SNEGSKA (reference sequence). There are 13 residues in the CDR3. A sample-barcoded 5' primer and a J-beta primer mix were used in a second PCR of roughly 7 to 12 cycles. TCRdb re-derived calls from the 5' RACE reads in MiXCR, one entry per CDR3 protein. The data contain about 1.4 million distinct CDR3 sequences, almost 60% of them singletons. Every sample had a minimum of 6.5 million PBMCs isolated. This chain links TRBV20-1 with TRBJ2-5; TRBD1 aligns across 7 bases. The TCR comes from a young man in good health. The sequenced material came from blood. The CDR3 DNA reads as TGCAGTGCAAATAAGGGGGCTCGGGAGACCCAGTACTTC. It codes for CSANKGARETQYF.